This entry describes one T cell receptor (beta chain). Its binding antigen is unknown. One base away there is no much larger clone; base qualities are not given. From its cysteine to its phenylalanine, the CDR3 spans 16 amino acids. Only the CDR3 region is kept as DNA, spanning 48 bases read in frame from base 1. For CDR1 and CDR2, the germline V gene (reference sequence) lists MNHEY and SMNVEV. V is pared back by 3 bases and J by 2 bases, with 17 bases lying between the germline termini. This sample was included in a study of T cell changes during pregnancy in multiple sclerosis (dated by TCRdb to between 2018 and 2021). About the full investigation: The study looked at changes in the T cell repertoire across pregnancy in women with multiple sclerosis.

The library was made by the immunoSEQ multiplex PCR assay. TCRdb stores this immuneACCESS table with in-frame sequences only. Part of the clones is absent; in the studies checked, under half of the shortfall reflects unresolved V genes, and no reason is known for the rest. A total of 76,000 or so clones appear in this sample, 90% to 95% of them only once. Clones ranked in the top ten supply around 0.75% of the sample. This sequence was found in a female donor in good health, enrolled as a control in a pregnancy study. Recombination connected TRBV27 to TRBJ2-7; a tentative D call is TRBD1 (6 bases match). The specimen comprised peripheral blood, sampled in the second trimester of pregnancy. The sequence in DNA is TGTGCCAGCAGTTTTCCTTGGGGGCAAACCACCTACGAGCAGTACTTC. Its protein reads: CASSFPWGQTTYEQYF.